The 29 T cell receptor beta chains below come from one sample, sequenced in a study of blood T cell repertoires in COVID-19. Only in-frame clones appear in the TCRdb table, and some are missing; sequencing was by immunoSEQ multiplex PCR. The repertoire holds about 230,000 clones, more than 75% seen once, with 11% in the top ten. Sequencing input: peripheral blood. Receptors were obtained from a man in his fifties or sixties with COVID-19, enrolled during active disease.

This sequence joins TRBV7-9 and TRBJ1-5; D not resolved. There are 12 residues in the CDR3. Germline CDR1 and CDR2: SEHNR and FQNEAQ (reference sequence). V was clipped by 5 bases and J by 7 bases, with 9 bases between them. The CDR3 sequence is CASSPGNQPQHF. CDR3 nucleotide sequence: TGTGCCAGCAGCCCCGGGAACCAGCCCCAGCATTTT.

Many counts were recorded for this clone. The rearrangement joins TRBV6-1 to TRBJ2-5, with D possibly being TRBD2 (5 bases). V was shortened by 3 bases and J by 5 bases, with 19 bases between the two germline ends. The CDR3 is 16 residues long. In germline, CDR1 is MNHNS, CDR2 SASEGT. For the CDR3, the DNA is TGTGCCAGCAGTGAGCCAGCACTCCGAGGGTCGGAGACCCAGTACTTC. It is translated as CASSEPALRGSETQYF.

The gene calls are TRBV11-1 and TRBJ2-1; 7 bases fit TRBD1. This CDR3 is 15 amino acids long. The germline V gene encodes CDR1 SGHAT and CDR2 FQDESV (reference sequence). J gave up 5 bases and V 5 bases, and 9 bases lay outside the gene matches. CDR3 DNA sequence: TGTGCCAGCAGCCCAACGGGACAGATTAACAATGAGCAGTTCTTC. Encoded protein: CASSPTGQINNEQFF.

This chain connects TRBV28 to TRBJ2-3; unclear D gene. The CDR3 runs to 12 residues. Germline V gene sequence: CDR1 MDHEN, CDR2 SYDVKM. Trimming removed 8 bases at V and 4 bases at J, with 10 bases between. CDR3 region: CASLNQADTQYF. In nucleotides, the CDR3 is TGTGCCAGCTTGAACCAGGCAGATACGCAGTATTTT.

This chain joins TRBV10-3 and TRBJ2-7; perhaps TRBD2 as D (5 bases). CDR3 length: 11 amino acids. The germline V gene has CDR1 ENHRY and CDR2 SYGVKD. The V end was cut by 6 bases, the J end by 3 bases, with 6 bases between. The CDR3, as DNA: TGTGCCATCAGGAGGGACTACGAGCAGTACTTC. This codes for CAIRRDYEQYF.

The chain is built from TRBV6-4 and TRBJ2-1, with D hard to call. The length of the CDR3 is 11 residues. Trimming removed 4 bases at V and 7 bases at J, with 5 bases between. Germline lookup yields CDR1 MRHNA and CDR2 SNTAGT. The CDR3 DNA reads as TGTGCCAGCAGTGCCCTGAATGAGCAGTTCTTC. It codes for CASSALNEQFF.

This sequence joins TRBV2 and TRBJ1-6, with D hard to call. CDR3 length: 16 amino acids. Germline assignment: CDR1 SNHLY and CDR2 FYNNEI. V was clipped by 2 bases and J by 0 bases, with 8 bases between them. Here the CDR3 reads CASSETRSSYNSPLHF. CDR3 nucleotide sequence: TGTGCCAGCAGTGAAACCCGGAGCTCCTATAATTCACCCCTCCACTTT.

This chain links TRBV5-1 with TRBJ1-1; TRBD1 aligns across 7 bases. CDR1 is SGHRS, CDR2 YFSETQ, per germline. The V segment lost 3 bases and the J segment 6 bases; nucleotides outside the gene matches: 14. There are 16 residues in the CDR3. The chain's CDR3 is CASSYWGANRGAEAFF. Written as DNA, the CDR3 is TGCGCCAGCAGCTATTGGGGGGCTAACAGGGGAGCTGAAGCTTTCTTT.

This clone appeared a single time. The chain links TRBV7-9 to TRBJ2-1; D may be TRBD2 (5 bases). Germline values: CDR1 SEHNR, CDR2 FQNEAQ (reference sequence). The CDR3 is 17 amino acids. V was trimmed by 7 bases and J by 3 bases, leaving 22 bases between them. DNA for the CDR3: TGTGCCAGCACCCAAGAGACTACCTTCCTCCACTACAATGAGCAGTTCTTC. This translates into CASTQETTFLHYNEQFF.

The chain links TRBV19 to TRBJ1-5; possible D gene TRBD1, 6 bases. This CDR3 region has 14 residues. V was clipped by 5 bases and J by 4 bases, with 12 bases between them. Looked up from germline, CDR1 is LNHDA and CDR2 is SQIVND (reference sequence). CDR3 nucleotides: TGTGCCAGTAGTCCACAGGGTGTGAATCAGCCCCAGCATTTT. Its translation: CASSPQGVNQPQHF.

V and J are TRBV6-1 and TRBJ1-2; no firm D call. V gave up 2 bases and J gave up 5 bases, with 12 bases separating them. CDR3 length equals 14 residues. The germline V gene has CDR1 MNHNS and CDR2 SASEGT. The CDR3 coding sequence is TGTGCCAGCAGTGAATATAGCAGCTATTATGGCTACACCTTC. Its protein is CASSEYSSYYGYTF.

Written as DNA, the CDR3 is TGTGCCACCAGTGTGAGTGGCGAGCAGTACTTC. Encoded protein: CATSVSGEQYF. The chain uses TRBV24-1 and TRBJ2-7; D gene ambiguous. Germline CDR1 reads KGHDR; CDR2 reads SFDVKD. The CDR3 has 11 amino acids. The V end lost 5 bases, the J end lost 6 bases, and 7 bases lay between the germline ends.

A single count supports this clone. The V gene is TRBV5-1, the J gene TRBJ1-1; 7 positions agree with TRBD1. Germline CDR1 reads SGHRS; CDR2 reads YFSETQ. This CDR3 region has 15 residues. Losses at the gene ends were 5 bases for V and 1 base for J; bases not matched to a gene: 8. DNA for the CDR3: TGCGCCAGCAGGACGACTGGGACAGAGAACACTGAAGCTTTCTTT. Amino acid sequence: CASRTTGTENTEAFF. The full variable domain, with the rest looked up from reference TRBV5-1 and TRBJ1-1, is KAGVTQTPRYLIKTRGQQVTLSCSPISGHRSVSWYQQTPGQGLQFLFEYFSETQRNKGNFPGRFSGRQFSNSRSEMNVSTLELGDSALYLCASRTTGTENTEAFFGQGTRLTVV.

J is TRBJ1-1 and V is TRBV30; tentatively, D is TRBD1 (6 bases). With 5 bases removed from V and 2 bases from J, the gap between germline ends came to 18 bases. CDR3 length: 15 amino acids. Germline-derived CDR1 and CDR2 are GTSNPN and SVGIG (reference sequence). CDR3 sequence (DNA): TGTGCCTGGTCCACAGGGATCATAAGCAACACTGAAGCTTTCTTT. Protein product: CAWSTGIISNTEAFF.

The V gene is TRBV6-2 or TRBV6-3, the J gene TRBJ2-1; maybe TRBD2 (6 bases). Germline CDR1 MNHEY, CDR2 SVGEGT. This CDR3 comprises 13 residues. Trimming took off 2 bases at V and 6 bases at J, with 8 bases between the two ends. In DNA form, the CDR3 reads TGTGCCAGCAGTTACGGGACTTTCAATGAGCAGTTCTTC. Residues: CASSYGTFNEQFF.

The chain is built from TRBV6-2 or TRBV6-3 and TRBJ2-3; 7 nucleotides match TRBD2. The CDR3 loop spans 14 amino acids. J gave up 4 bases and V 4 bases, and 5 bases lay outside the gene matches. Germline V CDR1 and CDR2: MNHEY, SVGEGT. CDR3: CASSSAGEADTQYF. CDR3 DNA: TGTGCCAGCAGTTCGGCGGGAGAGGCAGATACGCAGTATTTT.

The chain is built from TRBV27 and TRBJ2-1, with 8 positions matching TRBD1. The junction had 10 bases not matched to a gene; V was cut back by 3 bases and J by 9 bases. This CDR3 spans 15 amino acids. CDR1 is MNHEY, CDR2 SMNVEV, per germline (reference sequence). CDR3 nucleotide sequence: TGTGCCAGCAGTTTCGTTTCCAGGGGGCAAGGTGAGCAGTTCTTC. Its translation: CASSFVSRGQGEQFF.

The DNA of the CDR3 is TGTGCCACCAGCAGCCTCTTGACAGGGGGCACTGAAGCTTTCTTT. Residues: CATSSLLTGGTEAFF. This chain links TRBV15 with TRBJ1-1, with TRBD1 identical over 9 bases. The germline V gene has CDR1 LNHNV and CDR2 YYDKDF (reference sequence). The CDR3 has 15 residues. After removal of 3 bases from V and 4 bases from J, the junction contained 6 bases not matched to a gene.

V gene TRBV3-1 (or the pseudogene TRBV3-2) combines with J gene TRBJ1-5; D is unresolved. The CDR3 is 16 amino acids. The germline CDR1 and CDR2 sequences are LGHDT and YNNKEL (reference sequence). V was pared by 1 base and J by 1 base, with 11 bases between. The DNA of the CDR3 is TGTGCCAGCAGCCAAGCCGGAGTCGGGAGCAATCAGCCCCAGCATTTT. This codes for CASSQAGVGSNQPQHF.

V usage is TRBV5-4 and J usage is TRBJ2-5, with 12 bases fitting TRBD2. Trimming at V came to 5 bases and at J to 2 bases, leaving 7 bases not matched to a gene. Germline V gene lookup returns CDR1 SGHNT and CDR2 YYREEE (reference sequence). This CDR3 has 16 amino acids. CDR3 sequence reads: CASSSRLAGVQETQYF. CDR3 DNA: TGTGCCAGCAGTTCCAGACTAGCGGGGGTGCAAGAGACCCAGTACTTC.

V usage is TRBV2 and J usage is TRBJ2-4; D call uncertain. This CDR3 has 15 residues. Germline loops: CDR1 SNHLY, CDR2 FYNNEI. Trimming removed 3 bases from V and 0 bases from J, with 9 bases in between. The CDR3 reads CASSEGSLAKNIQYF. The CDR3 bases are TGTGCCAGCAGTGAGGGCAGTTTAGCCAAAAACATTCAGTACTTC.

CDR3 residues: CASSPTGKSSYEQYF. The CDR3 bases are TGTGCCAGTAGCCCGACAGGGAAGTCCTCCTACGAGCAGTACTTC. This chain uses TRBV19 with TRBJ2-7; 7 bases align to TRBD1. The trim removed 6 bases at V and 0 bases at J, leaving 8 bases unmatched. Germline CDR1 and CDR2: LNHDA and SQIVND (reference sequence). This CDR3 is built from 15 residues.

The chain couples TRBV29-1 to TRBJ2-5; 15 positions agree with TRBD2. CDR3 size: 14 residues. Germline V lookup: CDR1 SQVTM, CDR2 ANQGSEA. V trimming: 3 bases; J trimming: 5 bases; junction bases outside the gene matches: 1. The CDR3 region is CSVDGLAGGETQYF. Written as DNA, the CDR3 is TGCAGCGTTGATGGACTAGCGGGAGGGGAGACCCAGTACTTC.

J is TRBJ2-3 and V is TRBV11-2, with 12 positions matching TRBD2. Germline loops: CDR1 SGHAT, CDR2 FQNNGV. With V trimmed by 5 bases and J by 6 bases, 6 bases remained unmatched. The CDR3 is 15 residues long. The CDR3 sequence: CASSPRTSGMDTQYF. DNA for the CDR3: TGTGCCAGCAGCCCGAGGACTAGCGGGATGGATACGCAGTATTTT.

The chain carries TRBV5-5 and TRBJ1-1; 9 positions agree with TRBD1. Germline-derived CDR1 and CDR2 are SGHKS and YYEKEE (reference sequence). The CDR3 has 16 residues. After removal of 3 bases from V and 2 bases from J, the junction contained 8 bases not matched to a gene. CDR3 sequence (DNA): TGTGCCAGCAGCTCCGGCATGGGACAGGGAAACACTGAAGCTTTCTTT. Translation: CASSSGMGQGNTEAFF.

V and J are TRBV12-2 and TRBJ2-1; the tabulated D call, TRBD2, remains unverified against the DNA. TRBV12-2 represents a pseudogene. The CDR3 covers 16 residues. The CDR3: CASRLSGSQFNNEQFF. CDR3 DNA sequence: TGTGCAAGTCGCCTGAGCGGGAGCCAGTTTAACAATGAGCAGTTCTTC.

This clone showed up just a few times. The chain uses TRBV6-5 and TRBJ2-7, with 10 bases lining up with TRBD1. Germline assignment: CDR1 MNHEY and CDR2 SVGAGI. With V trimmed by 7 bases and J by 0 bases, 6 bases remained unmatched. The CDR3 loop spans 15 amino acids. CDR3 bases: TGTGCCAGCAATCAAGGACAGGGGGGCTCCTACGAGCAGTACTTC. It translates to CASNQGQGGSYEQYF.

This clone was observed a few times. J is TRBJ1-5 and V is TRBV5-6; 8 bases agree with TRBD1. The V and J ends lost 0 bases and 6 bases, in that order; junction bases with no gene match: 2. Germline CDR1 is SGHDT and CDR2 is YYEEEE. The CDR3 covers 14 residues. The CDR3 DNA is TGTGCCAGCAGCTTGGCAGGGGGCAGTCAGCCCCAGCATTTT. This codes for CASSLAGGSQPQHF.

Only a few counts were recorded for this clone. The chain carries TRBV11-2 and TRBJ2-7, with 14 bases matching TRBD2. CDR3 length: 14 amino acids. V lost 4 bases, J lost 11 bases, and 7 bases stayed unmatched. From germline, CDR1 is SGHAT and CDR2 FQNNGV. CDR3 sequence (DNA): TGTGCCAGCAGCTCGGGACTAGCGGGGGAAAGGAAGTACTTC. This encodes CASSSGLAGERKYF.